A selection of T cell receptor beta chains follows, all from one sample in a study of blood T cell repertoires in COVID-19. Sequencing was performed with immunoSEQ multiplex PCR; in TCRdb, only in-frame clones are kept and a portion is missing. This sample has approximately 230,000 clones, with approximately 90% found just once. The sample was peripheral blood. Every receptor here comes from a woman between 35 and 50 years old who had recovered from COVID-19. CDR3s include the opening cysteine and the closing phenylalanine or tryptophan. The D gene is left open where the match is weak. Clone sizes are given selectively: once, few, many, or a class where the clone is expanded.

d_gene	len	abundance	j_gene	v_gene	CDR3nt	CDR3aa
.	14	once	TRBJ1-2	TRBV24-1	TGTGCCACCAGTGGGCATGAACGGGGCTATGGCTACACCTTC	CATSGHERGYGYTF
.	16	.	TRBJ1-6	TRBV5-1	TGCGCCAGCAGCTTGCAGGTGGCCGAATATAATTCACCCCTCCACTTT	CASSLQVAEYNSPLHF
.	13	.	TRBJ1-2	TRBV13	TGTGCCAGCAGCTTAGGAGCAGGCTATGGCTACACCTTC	CASSLGAGYGYTF
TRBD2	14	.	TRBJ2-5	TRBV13	TGTGCCAGCAGCCCCGGACTAGCGGGAGAGACCCAGTACTTC	CASSPGLAGETQYF
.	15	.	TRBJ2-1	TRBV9	TGTGCCAGCAGCGTAGTCACGGGAACTTACAATGAGCAGTTCTTC	CASSVVTGTYNEQFF
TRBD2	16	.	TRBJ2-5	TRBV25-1	TGTGCCAGCAGTGACCTTAGCGGGAGGGATATCAAGACCCAGTACTTC	CASSDLSGRDIKTQYF
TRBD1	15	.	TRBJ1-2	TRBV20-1	TGCAGTGCTAGTCCTCCGGGACAGGGGAAGTGGGGCTACACCTTC	CSASPPGQGKWGYTF
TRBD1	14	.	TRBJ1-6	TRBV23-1	TGCGCCAGCAGACAGGGGGCTGATAATTCACCCCTCCACTTT	CASRQGADNSPLHF
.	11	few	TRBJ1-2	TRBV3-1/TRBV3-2	TGTGCCAGCAGTGGGAGGGTTGGCTACACCTTC	CASSGRVGYTF
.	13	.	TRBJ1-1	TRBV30	TGTGCCTGGAGTGTACGAGTCGGGAATCCTGCTTTCTTT	CAWSVRVGNPAFF
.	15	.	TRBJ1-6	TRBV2	TGTGCCAGCAGCAGGGTATTGGGGAACAATTCACCCCTCCACTTT	CASSRVLGNNSPLHF
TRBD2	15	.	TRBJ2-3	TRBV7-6	TGTGCCAGCAGCTTTCGACTAGCGTTCACAGATACGCAGTATTTT	CASSFRLAFTDTQYF
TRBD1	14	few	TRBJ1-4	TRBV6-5	TGTGCCAGCAGCCGCGGACAGGTTAATGAAAAACTGTTTTTT	CASSRGQVNEKLFF
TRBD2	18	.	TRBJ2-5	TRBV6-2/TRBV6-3	TGTGCCAGCAGTTACCCTCCCCTTAGCGGGGGGGTTCAAGAGACCCAGTACTTC	CASSYPPLSGGVQETQYF
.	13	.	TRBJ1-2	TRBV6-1	TGTGCCAGCAGTGAACTCTGGCGGGACGGCTACACCTTC	CASSELWRDGYTF
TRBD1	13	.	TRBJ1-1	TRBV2	TGTGCCAGCAGGAGGGACAGAAACACTGAAGCTTTCTTT	CASRRDRNTEAFF
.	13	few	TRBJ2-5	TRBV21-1	TGTGCCAGCAGCAAAGGGCAGCAAGAGACCCAGTACTTC	CASSKGQQETQYF